The 21 T cell receptor delta chains below come from one sample, sequenced in a study of Vδ1+ human thymocytes. These receptors' targets are unknown. Sequences come from RNA converted to cDNA by reverse transcription. CDR3 amplicons came from multiplex PCR with pooled V-gene forward and constant-region reverse primers. TCRdb re-processed the multiplex PCR reads via CATT. The sample holds about 55,000 delta-chain clones, more than 15% seen once. Study findings and constraints: In the thymus, TRG and TRD repertoires looked highly polyclonal with Gaussian CDR3 lengths.

The sequenced sample consisted of Vdelta1+ gamma-delta thymocytes from the thymus. Specified subset: FACS-sorted CD3+ TCRalphabeta- TCRVdelta1+ TCRVdelta2- thymocytes. The origin of the receptors is a boy younger than two who had congenital heart surgery.

This chain links TRDV1 with TRDJ1; 9 nucleotides agree with TRDD3. This CDR3 is built from 19 residues. V shed 1 base, J shed 0 bases, and the junction held 12 bases outside the gene matches. Per germline, CDR1 TSWWSYY and CDR2 QGS. The CDR3 loop reads CALGEQGIRGDTHTDKLIF. The CDR3 DNA reads as TGTGCTCTTGGGGAACAAGGCATCAGGGGGGATACCCACACCGATAAACTCATCTTT.

This clone came up a few times. This chain uses TRDV1 with TRDJ1, with 9 bases lining up with TRDD3. This CDR3 region has 23 residues. The J segment lost 0 bases and the V segment lost 3 bases, leaving 26 bases of the junction unmatched. CDR1 is TSWWSYY, CDR2 QGS, per germline. The CDR3 DNA sequence: TGTGCTCTTGGGGAGATAAGAGAGGGTGTCCGAACTACTGGGGGACGTCACACCGATAAACTCATCTTT. Translating gives CALGEIREGVRTTGGRHTDKLIF.

This clone was counted only a few times. The V gene is TRDV1, the J gene TRDJ1; 10 bases agree with TRDD3. There are 21 residues in the CDR3. J lost 0 bases, V lost 3 bases, and 19 bases had no gene match. Germline V CDR1 and CDR2: TSWWSYY, QGS. This CDR3 is CALGDPLRLGDMAQYTDKLIF. For the CDR3, the DNA is TGTGCTCTTGGGGATCCCCTTCGCCTGGGGGATATGGCACAGTACACCGATAAACTCATCTTT.

The chain couples TRDV1 to TRDJ1; 11 nucleotides agree with TRDD3. The germline gives CDR1 TSWWSYY, CDR2 QGS. The ends lost 0 bases at V and 1 base at J; junction bases unmatched: 7. This CDR3 comprises 18 residues. Here the CDR3 reads CALGELCPLGDTTDKLIF. The CDR3 DNA reads TGTGCTCTTGGGGAACTATGCCCTCTGGGGGATACCACCGATAAACTCATCTTT.

The J gene is TRDJ1, the V gene TRDV1, with TRDD3 matching 9 bases. The germline CDR1 and CDR2 sequences are TSWWSYY and QGS. V lost 0 bases, J lost 0 bases, and 23 bases stayed unmatched. The CDR3 consists of 23 residues. The DNA for the CDR3 is TGTGCTCTTGGGGAACTGGAGGGGGCCCGAAGGGGGATACTCGCTCCGTACACCGATAAACTCATCTTT. Residues: CALGELEGARRGILAPYTDKLIF.

This clone came up a few times. This chain joins TRDV1 and TRDJ1; 9 nucleotides align to TRDD3. The J segment lost 7 bases and the V segment lost 2 bases, leaving 32 bases of the junction unmatched. The V gene's germline CDR1 is TSWWSYY and CDR2 QGS. CDR3 length equals 23 residues. The CDR3 DNA follows: TGTGCTCTTGGGGAATCCTTACGGGCCTTCCCTCGACACTATGGGGGATATCGGGTTAAACTCATCTTT. It yields the protein CALGESLRAFPRHYGGYRVKLIF.

The rearrangement links TRDV1 to TRDJ1, with TRDD3 matching over 12 bases. The junction had 16 bases not matched to a gene; V was cut back by 1 base and J by 1 base. Germline lookup yields CDR1 TSWWSYY and CDR2 QGS. This CDR3 spans 21 amino acids. Written as DNA, the CDR3 is TGTGCTCTTGGGGAACACCCCCCCTCCCTCTACTGGGGGATACCCACCGATAAACTCATCTTT. Encoded protein: CALGEHPPSLYWGIPTDKLIF.

This clone came up a few times. The rearrangement links TRDV2 to TRDJ1; TRDD3 matches 8 bases. This CDR3 has 14 residues. Germline CDR1 reads GEAIGNYY; CDR2 reads EKD. The trim removed 5 bases at V and 1 base at J, leaving 5 bases unmatched. DNA for the CDR3: TGTGCCTGTGCTGCACTGGGGGTCACCGATAAACTCATCTTT. This encodes CACAALGVTDKLIF.

This chain joins TRDV2 and TRDJ1; D ambiguous. V lost 0 bases, J lost 0 bases, and 13 bases lay in between. Germline CDR1 and CDR2: GEAIGNYY and EKD. The CDR3 length is 16 residues. As DNA, the CDR3 is TGTGCCTGTGACACCGAGTCAGCTAGGTACACCGATAAACTCATCTTT. Translating gives CACDTESARYTDKLIF.

The V call is TRDV1, the J call TRDJ1; D is possibly TRDD3 (5 bases). Germline-derived CDR1 and CDR2 are TSWWSYY and QGS. The CDR3 has 18 amino acids. V shed 2 bases and J shed 0 bases, with 19 bases lying between them. The CDR3 protein is CALGESSQGALYTDKLIF. The CDR3 DNA sequence: TGTGCTCTTGGGGAATCCTCGCAGGGGGCCCTTTACACCGATAAACTCATCTTT.

The gene calls are TRDV1 and TRDJ1; TRDD3 matches at 9 bases. Losses at the gene ends were 0 bases for V and 0 bases for J; bases not matched to a gene: 17. Germline CDR1 TSWWSYY, CDR2 QGS. This CDR3 has 21 residues. The CDR3 DNA reads TGTGCTCTTGGGGAACTGTCACGGATCTGGGGGATGGATCGGTACACCGATAAACTCATCTTT. Its translation is CALGELSRIWGMDRYTDKLIF.

The V gene is TRDV1, the J gene TRDJ1; 10 nucleotides agree with TRDD3. The CDR3 runs to 22 residues. V lost 0 bases, J lost 2 bases, and 21 bases stayed unmatched. The germline V gene has CDR1 TSWWSYY and CDR2 QGS. CDR3 sequence reads: CALGELNNRWGIQRRATDKLIF. As DNA, the CDR3 is TGTGCTCTTGGGGAACTTAATAACCGTTGGGGGATACAGAGGCGGGCGACCGATAAACTCATCTTT.

The V call is TRDV1, the J call TRDJ1, with 8 nucleotides matching TRDD3. J gave up 0 bases and V 0 bases, and 12 bases lay outside the gene matches. The CDR3 length is 19 residues. The germline V gene has CDR1 TSWWSYY and CDR2 QGS. The CDR3 region has the DNA TGTGCTCTTGGGGAACTTAGGACGGCCTGGGGGACCCACACCGATAAACTCATCTTT. It yields the protein CALGELRTAWGTHTDKLIF.

Concerning this clone: The sample carries other DNA sequences with the same CDR3. V gene TRAV29/DV5 combines with J gene TRDJ1; possible D gene TRDD3, 6 bases. The CDR3 has 19 residues. The V end lost 0 bases, the J end lost 8 bases, and 32 bases lay between the germline ends. Per the germline V gene, CDR1 is NSMFDY and CDR2 is ISSIKDK. The chain's CDR3 is CAASATFIQRGSPTRKLIF. In DNA form, the CDR3 reads TGTGCAGCAAGCGCGACTTTTATTCAGCGGGGATCACCCACGCGGAAACTCATCTTT.

This clone was seen only a few times. The V gene is TRDV1, the J gene TRDJ1, with D hard to call. Germline V gene data show CDR1 as TSWWSYY and CDR2 as QGS. V lost 7 bases and J lost 0, with 9 bases in between. This CDR3 has 13 amino acids. The CDR3 bases are TGTGCTCTTGTGGCAGAGTACACCGATAAACTCATCTTT. It encodes CALVAEYTDKLIF.

The rearrangement uses TRDV1 and TRDJ1; 7 bases map to TRDD3. Germline V gene data show CDR1 as TSWWSYY and CDR2 as QGS. CDR3 length: 19 residues. J gave up 0 bases and V 2 bases, and 15 bases lay outside the gene matches. DNA for the CDR3: TGTGCTCTTGGGGAAGTGGGCTCCTGGGGGTTAGCGTACACCGATAAACTCATCTTT. It yields the protein CALGEVGSWGLAYTDKLIF.

On this clone itself: The same CDR3 is also encoded by other DNA sequences in this sample. The chain combines TRDV1 with TRDJ1, with a tentative D call TRDD3 (6 bases). Germline CDR1 is TSWWSYY and CDR2 is QGS. Trimming removed 1 base from V and 4 bases from J, with 19 bases in between. The CDR3 contains 17 residues. CDR3 amino acids: CALGEPKGGDGGDKLIF. CDR3 sequence (DNA): TGTGCTCTTGGGGAACCTAAGGGGGGAGACGGTGGCGATAAACTCATCTTT.

A remark on this clone: Other nucleotide sequences in the sample specify the same CDR3. V is TRDV1 and J is TRDJ1; the D gene is possibly TRDD2 (7 bases). Germline V lookup: CDR1 TSWWSYY, CDR2 QGS. The germline V and J ends were trimmed by 3 bases and 0 bases, with 23 bases remaining between them. The CDR3 has 19 residues. The CDR3 region is CALGEYNSYGWGYTDKLIF. Here the CDR3 DNA reads TGTGCTCTTGGGGAGTATAATTCCTACGGCTGGGGATACACCGATAAACTCATCTTT.

V usage is TRDV1 and J usage is TRDJ1; 9 bases are a match to TRDD3. V trimming: 2 bases; J trimming: 0 bases; junction bases outside the gene matches: 28. In germline, CDR1 is TSWWSYY, CDR2 QGS. The CDR3 is 24 residues long. The CDR3 region is CALGEVPISGYWGTYSLYTDKLIF. CDR3 nucleotide sequence: TGTGCTCTTGGGGAAGTTCCTATATCGGGGTACTGGGGGACGTACTCTTTGTACACCGATAAACTCATCTTT.

In this sample, this clone turned up a few times. This sequence joins TRDV1 and TRDJ2; possible D gene TRDD3, 5 bases. Germline V lookup: CDR1 TSWWSYY, CDR2 QGS. The V end was cut by 5 bases, the J end by 0 bases, with 19 bases between. CDR3 length: 18 residues. CDR3 sequence reads: CALGFVMGPNPLTAQLFF. Here the CDR3 DNA reads TGTGCTCTTGGGTTTGTAATGGGGCCGAATCCTTTGACAGCACAACTCTTCTTT.

The chain carries TRDV1 and TRDJ1, with D perhaps matching TRDD3 (7 bases). CDR1 is TSWWSYY and CDR2 is QGS in the germline V gene. V was pared by 5 bases and J by 6 bases, with 43 bases between. The CDR3 length is 23 residues. As DNA, the CDR3 is TGTGCTCTTGGGTTACCTAAGTGTCCTACTCTTACTGGGGAACAAGAAGTTGGGCATAAACTCATCTTT. This codes for CALGLPKCPTLTGEQEVGHKLIF.